Included here is one TCR beta chain sequence, with context. Its recognized antigen is unknown. No much larger clonotype is one base removed from it; base qualities were not supplied. The sample comes from a study of OX40 agonist ivuxolimab in advanced cancers. About the full investigation: Ivuxolimab was an agonistic, fully human IgG2 monoclonal antibody directed against OX40 (CD134), a costimulatory receptor. The point of sequencing TCRbeta in the periphery was to test whether ivuxolimab changed TCR sequence diversity and drove clonal T-cell expansion. The dose-escalation cohort was 80% to 90% male with a mean age of 60 years, ranging from roughly 20 to 80. Of the roughly 51 dose-escalation patients, hepatocellular carcinoma was present in about 20, melanoma in around 15, renal cell carcinoma in 9 and head and neck cancer in 9. Intravenous ivuxolimab was administered to patients every 2 weeks at six dose levels: 0.01, 0.1, 0.3, 1.5, 3 and 10 mg/kg. Patients were allowed to have had prior anti-PD-1, anti-PD-L1 or anti-CTLA-4 therapy, and approximately 40% of the dose-escalation patients had previously received checkpoint inhibitors. Partial responses occurred in three dose-escalation patients, of whom one had hepatocellular carcinoma and two had cutaneous melanoma. The paper covers the monotherapy dose-escalation part of the phase I ivuxolimab trial, which included N ≈ 57 patients.

Genomic DNA was isolated from the sorted cells so that the TCRbeta CDR3 region could be sequenced. The immunoSEQ Assay was used to sequence the TCRbeta CDR3 regions. TCRdb mirrors the immuneACCESS table, restricted to in-frame sequences. Some clones are absent from its copies; in checked studies, under half trace to an unresolved V gene, and the reason for the others is unknown. This sample gives 70,000 to 90,000 clones in total; 84% of them show up just once. Around 7.5% of the sample is held by the ten biggest clonotypes. Patients with autoimmune disease history or receiving systemic immunosuppression were excluded from the trial. In every dose cohort, peripheral blood was drawn for TCR sequencing at baseline, cycle 4 day 1, and cycle 7 day 1. Samples were obtained from an open-label, multicenter, first-in-human phase I dose-escalation trial of ivuxolimab. Adults with locally advanced or metastatic melanoma, renal cell, hepatocellular, or head and neck squamous cell carcinoma were enrolled in the trial. Before TCR sequencing, CD4+ and CD8+ T cells were separately sorted from peripheral blood.

Beyond this particular receptor, the publication reports: In the 0.1-3.0 mg/kg groups, partial responders had among the lowest normalized peripheral clonal expansion, particularly in CD8+ T cells. At doses of 0.1 to 3.0 mg/kg, clonal expansion of both CD4+ and CD8+ T cells in blood was seen between baseline and week 6. The antigen specificity of the clonally expanded peripheral T cells was not determined. Low levels of normalized T-cell clonal expansion were also seen in some nonresponding patients. After ivuxolimab, more expanded clones were found on average in CD8+ T cells than in CD4+ T cells.

Trimming at the junction amounts to 8 bases on V and 4 bases on J, and the germline ends lie 14 bases apart. CDR3 length: 13 amino acids, cysteine to phenylalanine. Only CDR3 DNA is held: 39 bases, read in frame from base 1. According to the germline V gene, CDR1 reads MGHDK and CDR2 reads SYGVNS. This sequence uses TRBV25-1 and TRBJ1-2; no confident D gene assignment can be made. The sequence was obtained from an adult with an advanced solid tumor such as melanoma, head and neck, liver or kidney cancer. This specimen consisted of CD4+ or CD8+ T cells sorted from blood, obtained in a trial of the OX40 agonist ivuxolimab. The DNA sequence follows: TGTGCCAGCTCAAGGCCAGATCTCTATGGCTACACCTTC. This gives the protein CASSRPDLYGYTF.